This section outlines one TCR beta chain sequence together with its context. Its antigen is not identified. Preparation of the TCRbeta library used unique molecular identifiers. MiXCR, applied by TCRdb to the PCR reads, yields one record per CDR3 protein. The sample contains 300,000 to 400,000 distinct CDR3 sequences, around 15% of which appear only once. These data are taken from a study of T-cell reconstitution after alpha-beta-depleted transplantation in children. Notes on the study in general: Surviving recipient T cells and intrathymic progenitors accounted for some patients' high TCRbeta diversity at day 60. When one year had passed after transplant, most T-cell counts and diversity came from newly produced T cells. At around two months after transplant, the alpha-beta T cells were reportedly derived from several hundred expanded clones that came from non-depleted graft cells.

CDR1 SGHAT and CDR2 FQNNGV come from the germline V gene. The CDR3 loop spans 16 amino acids. V shed 2 bases, J shed 3 bases, and the junction held 6 bases outside the gene matches. The material was PBMCs, mostly from graft donor cells, obtained 360 days after TCRalphabeta/CD19-depleted stem cell transplant. V and J are TRBV11-2 and TRBJ2-1; 8 nucleotides line up with TRBD2. This TCR was recovered from a male patient between 2 and 15 years old who had a stem cell transplant for acute lymphoblastic leukemia, so the T cells may come from the graft donor. The CDR3 nucleotides read TGTGCCAGCAGCTTAAAAGCGGGAGCGGGCTACAATGAGCAGTTCTTC. Protein product: CASSLKAGAGYNEQFF.